This T cell receptor beta chain was obtained from a study of Ad26.COV2.S vaccination and SARS-CoV-2 variants. Study-level points and caveats: Vaccine recipients surpassed placebo recipients in spike-specific TCR breadth. There was reportedly substantial breadth in spike-specific CD8+ and CD4+ T cell responses after vaccination.

The CDR3 contains 17 residues. V was pared by 3 bases and J by 1 base, with 8 bases of the junction left unmatched. Per germline, CDR1 SGDLS and CDR2 YYNGEE. As regards this clone: Antigen specificity is unknown.

Sequencing was performed with immunoSEQ multiplex PCR; in TCRdb, only in-frame clones are kept and a portion is missing. The sample records some 190,000 clones, roughly nine tenths being singletons. This TCR was sampled from a human donor who had recovered from COVID-19. The sequencing used peripheral blood, collected after recovery from COVID-19. The V call is TRBV9, the J call TRBJ2-2; 8 bases line up with TRBD2. The CDR3 spells CASSARAGAVNTGELFF. The CDR3 bases are TGTGCCAGCAGCGCCCGAGCGGGAGCCGTGAACACCGGGGAGCTGTTTTTT.